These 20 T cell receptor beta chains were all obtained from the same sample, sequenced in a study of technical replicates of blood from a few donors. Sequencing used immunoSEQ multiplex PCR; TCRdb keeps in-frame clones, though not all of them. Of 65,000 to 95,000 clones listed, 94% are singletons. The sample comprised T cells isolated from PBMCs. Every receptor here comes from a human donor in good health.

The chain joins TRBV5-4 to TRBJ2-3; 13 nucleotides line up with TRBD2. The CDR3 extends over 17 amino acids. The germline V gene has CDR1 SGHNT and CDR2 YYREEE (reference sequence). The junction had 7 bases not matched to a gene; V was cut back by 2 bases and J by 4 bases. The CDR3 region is CASSFPVTSGRADTQYF. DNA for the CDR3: TGTGCCAGCAGCTTCCCTGTAACTAGCGGGAGGGCAGATACGCAGTATTTT.

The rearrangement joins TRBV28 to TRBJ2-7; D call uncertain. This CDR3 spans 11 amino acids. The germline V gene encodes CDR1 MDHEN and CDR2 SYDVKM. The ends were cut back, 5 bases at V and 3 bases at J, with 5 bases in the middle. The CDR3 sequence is CASSQIYEQYF. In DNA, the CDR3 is TGTGCCAGCAGTCAGATCTACGAGCAGTACTTC.

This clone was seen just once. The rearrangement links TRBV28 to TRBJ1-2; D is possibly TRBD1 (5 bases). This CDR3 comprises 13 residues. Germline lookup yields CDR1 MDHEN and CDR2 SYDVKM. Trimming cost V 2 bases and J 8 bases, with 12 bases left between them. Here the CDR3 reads CASSLIQGGGYTF. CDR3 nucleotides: TGTGCCAGCAGTTTAATCCAGGGTGGAGGCTACACCTTC.

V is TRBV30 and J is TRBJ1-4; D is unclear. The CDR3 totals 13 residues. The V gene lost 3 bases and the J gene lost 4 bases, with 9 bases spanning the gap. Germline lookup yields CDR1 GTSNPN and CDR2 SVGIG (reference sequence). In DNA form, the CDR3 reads TGTGCCTGGAGCGGGTTGGTTAATGAAAAACTGTTTTTT. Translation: CAWSGLVNEKLFF.

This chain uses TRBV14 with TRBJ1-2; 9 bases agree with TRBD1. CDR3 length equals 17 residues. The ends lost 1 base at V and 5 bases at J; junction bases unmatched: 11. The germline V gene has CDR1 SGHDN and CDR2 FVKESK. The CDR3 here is CASSQVSLGTGRYGYTF. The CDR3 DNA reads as TGTGCCAGCAGCCAAGTATCCCTCGGGACAGGGCGTTATGGCTACACCTTC.

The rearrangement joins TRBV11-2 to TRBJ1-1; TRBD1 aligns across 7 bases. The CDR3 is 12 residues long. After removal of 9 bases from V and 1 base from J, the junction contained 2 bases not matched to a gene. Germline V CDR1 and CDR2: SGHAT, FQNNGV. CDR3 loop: CASRTGNTEAFF. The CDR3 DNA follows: TGTGCCAGTCGGACAGGGAACACTGAAGCTTTCTTT.

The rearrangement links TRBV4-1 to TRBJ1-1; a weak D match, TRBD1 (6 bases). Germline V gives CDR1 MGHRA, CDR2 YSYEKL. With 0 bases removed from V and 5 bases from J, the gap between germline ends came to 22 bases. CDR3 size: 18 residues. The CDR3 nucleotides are TGCGCCAGCAGCCAAGATCTGGGAGCCACGAAAAGGGGGACTGAAGCTTTCTTT. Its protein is CASSQDLGATKRGTEAFF.

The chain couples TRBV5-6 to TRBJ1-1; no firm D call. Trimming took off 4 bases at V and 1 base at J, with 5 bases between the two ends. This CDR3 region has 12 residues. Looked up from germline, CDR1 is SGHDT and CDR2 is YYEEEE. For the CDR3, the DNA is TGTGCCAGCAGCGTTCGGAACACTGAAGCTTTCTTT. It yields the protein CASSVRNTEAFF. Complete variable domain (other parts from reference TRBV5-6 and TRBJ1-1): DAGVTQSPTHLIKTRGQQVTLRCSPKSGHDTVSWYQQALGQGPQFIFQYYEEEERQRGNFPDRFSGHQFPNYSSELNVNALLLGDSALYLCASSVRNTEAFFGQGTRLTVV.

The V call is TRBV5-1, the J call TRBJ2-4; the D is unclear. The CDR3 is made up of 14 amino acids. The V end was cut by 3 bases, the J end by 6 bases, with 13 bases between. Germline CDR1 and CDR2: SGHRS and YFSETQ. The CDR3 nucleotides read TGCGCCAGCAGCTACGAAGGCCCAGGAAACATTCAGTACTTC. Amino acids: CASSYEGPGNIQYF.

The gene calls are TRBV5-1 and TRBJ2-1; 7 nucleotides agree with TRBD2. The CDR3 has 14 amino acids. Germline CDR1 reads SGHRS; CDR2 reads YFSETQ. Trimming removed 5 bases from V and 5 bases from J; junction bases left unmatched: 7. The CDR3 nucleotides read TGCGCCAGCAGAGACGTAGCGGGTGACAATGAGCAGTTCTTC. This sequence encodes CASRDVAGDNEQFF.

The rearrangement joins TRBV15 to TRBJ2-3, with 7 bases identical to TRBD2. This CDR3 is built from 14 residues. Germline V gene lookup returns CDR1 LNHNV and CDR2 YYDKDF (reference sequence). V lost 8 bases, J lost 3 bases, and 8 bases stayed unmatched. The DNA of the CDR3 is TGTGCCACCGTCCGGGACTATGGAACAGATACGCAGTATTTT. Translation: CATVRDYGTDTQYF.

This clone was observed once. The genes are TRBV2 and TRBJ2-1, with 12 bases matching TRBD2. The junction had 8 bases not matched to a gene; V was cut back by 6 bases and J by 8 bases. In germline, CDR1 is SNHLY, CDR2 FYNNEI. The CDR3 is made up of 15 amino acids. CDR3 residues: CASSATSGRYYEQFF. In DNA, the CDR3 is TGTGCCAGCAGCGCGACTAGCGGGAGATACTATGAGCAGTTCTTC. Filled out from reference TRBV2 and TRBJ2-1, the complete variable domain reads EPEVTQTPSHQVTQMGQEVILRCVPISNHLYFYWYRQILGQKVEFLVSFYNNEISEKSEIFDDQFSVERPDGSNFTLKIRSTKLEDSAMYFCASSATSGRYYEQFFGPGTRLTVL.

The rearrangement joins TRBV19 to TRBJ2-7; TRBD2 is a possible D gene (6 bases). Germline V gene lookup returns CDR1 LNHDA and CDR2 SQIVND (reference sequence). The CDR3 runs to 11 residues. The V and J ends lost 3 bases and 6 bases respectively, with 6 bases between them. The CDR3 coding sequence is TGTGCCAGTAGTATGGAGGGCGAGCAGTACTTC. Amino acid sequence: CASSMEGEQYF.

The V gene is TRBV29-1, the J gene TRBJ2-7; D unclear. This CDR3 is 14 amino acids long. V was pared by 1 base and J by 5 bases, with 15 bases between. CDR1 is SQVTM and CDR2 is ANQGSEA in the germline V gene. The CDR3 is CSVEVEYLGNEQYF. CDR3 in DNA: TGCAGCGTTGAAGTAGAGTATTTGGGCAACGAGCAGTACTTC.

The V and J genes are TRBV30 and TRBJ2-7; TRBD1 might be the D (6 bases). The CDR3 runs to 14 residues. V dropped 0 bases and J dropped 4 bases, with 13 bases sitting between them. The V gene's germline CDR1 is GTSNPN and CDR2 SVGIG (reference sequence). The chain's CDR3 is CAWSVSWTVYEQYF. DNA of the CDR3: TGTGCCTGGAGTGTCTCTTGGACAGTGTACGAGCAGTACTTC.

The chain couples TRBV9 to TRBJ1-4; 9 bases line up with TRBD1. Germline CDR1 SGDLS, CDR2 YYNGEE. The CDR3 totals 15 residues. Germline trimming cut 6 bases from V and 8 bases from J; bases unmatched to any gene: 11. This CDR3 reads CASKEGQGFGEKLFF. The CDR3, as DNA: TGTGCCAGCAAGGAAGGACAGGGGTTTGGAGAAAAACTGTTTTTT.

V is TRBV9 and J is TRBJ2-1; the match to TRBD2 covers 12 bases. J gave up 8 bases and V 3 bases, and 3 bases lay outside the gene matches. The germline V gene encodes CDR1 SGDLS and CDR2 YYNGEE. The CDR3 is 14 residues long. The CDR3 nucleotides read TGTGCCAGCAGCGCCGGGACTAGCGGGCATGAGCAGTTCTTC. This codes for CASSAGTSGHEQFF. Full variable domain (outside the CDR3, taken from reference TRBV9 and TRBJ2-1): DSGVTQTPKHLITATGQRVTLRCSPRSGDLSVYWYQQSLDQGLQFLIQYYNGEERAKGNILERFSAQQFPDLHSELNLSSLELGDSALYFCASSAGTSGHEQFFGPGTRLTVL.

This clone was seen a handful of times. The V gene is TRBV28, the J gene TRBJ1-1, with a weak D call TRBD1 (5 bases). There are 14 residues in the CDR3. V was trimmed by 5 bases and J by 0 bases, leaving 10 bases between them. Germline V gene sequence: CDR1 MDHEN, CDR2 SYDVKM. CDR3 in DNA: TGTGCCAGCAGTGGGGGGGAAATGAACACTGAAGCTTTCTTT. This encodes CASSGGEMNTEAFF.

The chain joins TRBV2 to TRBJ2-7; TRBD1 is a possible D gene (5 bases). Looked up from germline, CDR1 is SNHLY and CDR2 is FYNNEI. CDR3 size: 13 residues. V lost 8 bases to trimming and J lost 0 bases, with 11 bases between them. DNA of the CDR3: TGTGCCAGCGACAGTCGAAGCTCCTACGAGCAGTACTTC. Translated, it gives CASDSRSSYEQYF.

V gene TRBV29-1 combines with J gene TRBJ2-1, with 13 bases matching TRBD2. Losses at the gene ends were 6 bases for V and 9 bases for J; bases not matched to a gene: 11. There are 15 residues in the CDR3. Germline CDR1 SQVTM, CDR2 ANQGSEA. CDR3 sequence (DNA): TGCAGCGTGATTTGGACTAGCGGGAGACCTAGTGAGCAGTTCTTC. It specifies CSVIWTSGRPSEQFF.